This T cell receptor beta chain came from a study of T cell responses to AZD1222 COVID-19 vaccine. The method was immunoSEQ multiplex PCR; TCRdb's version includes in-frame clones alone and lacks a portion of them. This table holds fewer than 150,000 clones, around 89% found once. Germline V gene data show CDR1 as MNHEY and CDR2 as SVGAGI. CDR3 length: 14 residues. The ends were cut back, 7 bases at V and 8 bases at J, with 18 bases in the middle. This receptor was obtained from an adult who received the AZD1222 COVID-19 vaccine. J is TRBJ1-3 and V is TRBV6-5; D is undetermined. This specimen consisted of peripheral blood, obtained 28 days after the second AZD1222 dose. CDR3 nucleotide sequence: TGTGCCAGCACCGAGTGGGGAGGTGGGGACACCATATATTTT. This sequence encodes CASTEWGGGDTIYF.